The rows below give T cell receptor beta chains drawn from one sample of a study of read filtering for tumor transcriptome and immune sequencing. From the reads, TCRdb called clonotypes with MiXCR, one entry per CDR3 protein. The sample includes about 58,000 distinct CDR3 sequences, over 9% seen only once; the top ten take approximately 16%. Sequencing was done on a sample of a population of CD138-negative cells sorted from bone marrow. All receptors come from a donor at least 40 years old with multiple myeloma. Each CDR3 is given with its conserved first and last residue. The D gene is left open where the match is weak. Size tells how often a clone was seen (once, few, many) or the class of an expanded clone, and some rows leave it out.

J | length | V | D | size | CDR3 | DNA
TRBJ1-5 | 15 | TRBV20-1 | NA | many | CSARDPQNSNQPQHF | TGCAGTGCTAGAGATCCACAGAATAGCAATCAGCCCCAGCATTTT
TRBJ2-2 | 16 | TRBV20-1 | TRBD2 | many | CSALLAGGPRTGELFF | TGCAGTGCGCTACTAGCGGGGGGGCCGAGAACCGGGGAGCTGTTTTTT
TRBJ2-7 | 12 | TRBV10-1 | NA | many | CASSRSGDEQYF | TGCGCCAGTTCCCGGAGCGGCGACGAGCAGTACTTC
TRBJ2-1 | 14 | TRBV29-1 | NA | many | CSVEDRGEYNEQFF | TGCAGCGTTGAAGATCGAGGGGAGTACAATGAGCAGTTCTTC
TRBJ2-4 | 14 | TRBV2 | NA | NA | CASSGRGASSIQYF | TGTGCCAGCAGTGGTCGGGGGGCAAGCTCCATTCAGTACTTC
TRBJ2-7 | 15 | TRBV20-1 | TRBD1 | many | CSARDPGTGGYEQYF | TGCAGTGCTAGAGATCCTGGGACAGGGGGCTACGAGCAGTACTTC
TRBJ2-6 | 17 | TRBV27 | NA | NA | CASSLLGPISGANVLTF | TGTGCCAGCAGTTTACTGGGACCGATCTCTGGGGCCAACGTCCTGACTTTC
TRBJ2-7 | 13 | TRBV6-5 | NA | many | CASSSASEYEQYF | TGTGCCAGCAGCTCCGCCTCAGAGTACGAGCAGTACTTC
TRBJ2-1 | 16 | TRBV20-1 | TRBD2 | many | CSARDLASGGYNEQFF | TGCAGTGCTAGAGATTTGGCTAGCGGGGGCTACAATGAGCAGTTCTTC
TRBJ1-5 | 13 | TRBV3-1 | NA | many | CASSRQGAQAKHF | TGTGCCAGCAGCCGTCAAGGGGCACAGGCAAAACATTTT
TRBJ2-3 | 15 | TRBV7-8 | TRBD2 | many | CASSPAGGPTDTQYF | TGTGCCAGCAGCCCAGCGGGGGGGCCGACAGATACGCAGTATTTT
TRBJ2-7 | 12 | TRBV28 | NA | NA | CASSLWSGEQYF | TGTGCCAGCAGTTTGTGGTCCGGCGAGCAGTACTTC
TRBJ2-1 | 14 | TRBV19 | TRBD2 | many | CASSGRGSGNEQFF | TGTGCCAGTAGTGGGAGGGGTAGTGGCAATGAGCAGTTCTTC
TRBJ1-1 | 13 | TRBV20-1 | NA | many | CSAREGTDTEAFF | TGCAGTGCTAGAGAGGGGACCGACACTGAAGCTTTCTTT
TRBJ1-3 | 15 | TRBV7-9 | NA | many | CASSFWDYSGNTIYF | TGTGCCAGCAGCTTCTGGGATTACTCTGGAAACACCATATATTTT
TRBJ2-3 | 17 | TRBV6-5 | NA | many | CASRGHARGGGTDTQYF | TGTGCCAGCAGGGGACACGCCCGGGGCGGGGGCACAGATACGCAGTATTTT
TRBJ1-4 | 13 | TRBV27 | TRBD1 | many | CASSDRGNEKLFF | TGTGCCAGCTCTGACAGGGGGAATGAAAAACTGTTTTTT
TRBJ2-2 | 14 | TRBV3-1 | NA | many | CASSQGLSAGELFF | TGTGCCAGCAGCCAAGGACTGTCGGCCGGGGAGCTGTTTTTT
TRBJ2-2 | 13 | TRBV6-1 | TRBD1 | many | CASRMTGAGELFF | TGTGCCAGCAGAATGACAGGGGCCGGGGAGCTGTTTTTT
TRBJ1-5 | 13 | TRBV10-1 | NA | many | CASSPGVAQPQHF | TGCGCCAGCAGTCCAGGGGTGGCTCAGCCCCAGCATTTT
TRBJ2-5 | 15 | TRBV3-1 | NA | many | CASSPPGRGQETQYF | TGTGCCAGCAGCCCACCCGGCAGGGGCCAAGAGACCCAGTACTTC
TRBJ2-1 | 16 | TRBV2 | TRBD2 | few | CASSEWTSGGINEQFF | TGTGCCAGCAGTGAATGGACTAGCGGGGGGATCAATGAGCAGTTCTTC
TRBJ2-7 | 12 | TRBV2 | NA | many | CASLQGTYEQYF | TGTGCCAGCCTACAGGGTACCTACGAGCAGTACTTC
TRBJ2-2 | 13 | TRBV5-1 | NA | many | CASSLTGPGELFF | TGCGCCAGCAGCTTGACAGGACCCGGGGAGCTGTTTTTT